This TCR beta chain originates from a study of T cell clonotyping in hematopoietic cell transplantation. The study, taken as a whole, reports: After transplant, recipient diversity fell while pathologically expanded clonotypes grew through day 180.

Germline CDR1 GTSNPN, CDR2 SVGIG (reference sequence). Trimming shortened V by 3 bases and J by 10 bases, and 21 bases separated the two germline ends. The CDR3 has 14 residues. Method: immunoSEQ multiplex PCR; TCRdb's copy keeps in-frame clones and lacks some. In the table there are about 15,000 clones, roughly 85% of which are singletons. In the case of this clone: Antigen specificity is unknown.

The sequencing input was peripheral blood mononuclear cells. This clonotype was obtained from a middle-aged woman in good health. Some clones in this sample may be carry-over from other donors' samples. The gene calls are TRBV30 and TRBJ1-2; D may be TRBD1 (5 bases). CDR3 sequence: CAWSDSSGPRAYTF. CDR3 nucleotides: TGTGCCTGGAGCGACTCCTCGGGACCCCGAGCCTACACCTTC. Drawing the rest from reference TRBV30 and TRBJ1-2, the complete variable domain is SQTIHQWPATLVQPVGSPLSLECTVEGTSNPNLYWYRQAAGRGLQLLFYSVGIGQISSEVPQNLSASRPQDRQFILSSKKLLLSDSGFYLCAWSDSSGPRAYTFGSGTRLTVV.